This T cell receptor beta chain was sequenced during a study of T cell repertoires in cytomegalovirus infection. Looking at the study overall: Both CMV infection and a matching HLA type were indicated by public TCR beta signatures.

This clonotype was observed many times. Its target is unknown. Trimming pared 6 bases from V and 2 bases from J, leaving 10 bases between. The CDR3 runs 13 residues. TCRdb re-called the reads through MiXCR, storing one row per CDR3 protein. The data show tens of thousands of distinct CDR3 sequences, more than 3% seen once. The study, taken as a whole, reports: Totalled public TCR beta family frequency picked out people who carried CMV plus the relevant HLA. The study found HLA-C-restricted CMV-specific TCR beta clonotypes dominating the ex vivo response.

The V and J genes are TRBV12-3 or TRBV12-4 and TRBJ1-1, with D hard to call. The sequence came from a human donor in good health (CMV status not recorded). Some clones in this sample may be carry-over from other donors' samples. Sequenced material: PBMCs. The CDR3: CASRPDGNTEAFF. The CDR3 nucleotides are TGTGCCAGCAGACCGGACGGTAACACTGAAGCTTTCTTT.